This T cell receptor beta chain was recorded in a study of identical twins (dated by TCRdb to about 2016). With regard to the full study: To test whether fetal clonotypes persist, the study used deep sequencing on TCR alpha and beta repertoires from monozygotic twins, unrelated adults of various ages, and cord blood. Replicate twin experiments were performed at different times using different library preparation protocols to rule out contamination. Findings and caveats that apply to the study as a whole: The excess sharing between twins in beta out-of-frame sequences was weaker because fewer shared sequences reduced the signal-to-noise ratio. Because the same donors could not be followed over many years, the conclusions relied on cross-sectional statistical analysis. Invariant T cells such as MAIT and iNKT could partly confound zero-insertion analyses, though diverse VJ usage argued against this for most clonotypes. Recombination models systematically underestimated out-of-frame TCR alpha sharing in monozygotic twins but agreed with sharing between unrelated individuals. Fewer insertions were carried by abundant cord blood beta clonotypes, a similar but weaker trend appeared in young adult naive repertoires, and no such trend appeared in memory repertoires. Compared with coincidental sharing between unrelated individuals, out-of-frame TCR alpha sequences shared between twins had an excess of sequences with low generation probability.

As for this clonotype: The clone's antigen remains unknown. There are no base qualities to consult, and no much larger clone falls within one base.

Preparation of the library involved 5' RACE. Instrument used: Illumina HiSeq 2000. Template switching introduced a universal primer binding site; the final cDNA contained a unique molecular identifier, enabling accurate counting of TCR cDNA molecules. First-strand cDNA for TCR alpha and beta chains was synthesized from specific primers in the conserved constant-segment region. Each cDNA library was double barcoded, with a SMART-Mk sample barcode plus Illumina barcodes, to control for contamination. TruSeq adapter sequences and Illumina sample barcodes were added in two successive PCR steps. The TCR alpha and beta cDNA libraries were sequenced on the Illumina HiSeq platform using custom primers. Per the original workflow: Raw reads were processed with MiGEC to extract unique molecular identifiers, and MiXCR was used to determine CDR3 positions. Recombination models were inferred per individual with the repgenHMM and IGoR tools using an EM algorithm. Shared clonotype analysis was performed with the tcR package in R, normalizing sharing by the product of cloneset sizes. To study raw recombination without the effects of thymic and clonal selection, out-of-frame nonproductive sequences were analyzed. The raw public data were reprocessed by TCRdb itself: fastp quality trimming at Q25, MiXCR clonotype calling, in-frame beta chains only. Every distinct CDR3 protein forms one entry, paired with its most common genes and DNA. None of the V and J calls come from the authors' own analysis; TCRdb made them. The sample yields about 530,000 distinct CDR3 sequences; 20% to 25% were counted once. Approximately 0.52% of the sample is taken by the ten largest.

All donors were healthy Caucasians. The twin cohort comprised three pairs of female monozygotic twins, all aged about 18 to 29 years. Positive isolation kits from Invitrogen were used to isolate the CD4+ and CD8+ T cell populations. The germline V gene gives CDR1 as SGHRS and CDR2 as YFSETQ. Inclusive of the bounding cysteine and phenylalanine, the CDR3 is 15 residues long. Here the CDR3 DNA is all that survives: 45 bases in frame from base 1. V sheds 4 bases and J sheds 3 bases, leaving 16 bases between their ends. This sample also belongs to another study, concerning yellow fever vaccine responses in identical twins. As that second study puts it: According to the authors, in identical twins the way T cells responded to vaccination appeared partly convergent and partly personalized. Focusing on identical twins, the study followed the T cell clones that responded to the vaccine, and did so with precision.

The origin of this receptor is a woman aged 18-29 years in good health. The rearranged chain carries TRBV5-1 and TRBJ1-1, with a tentative D gene TRBD1 over 6 matching bases. Input material: CD4+ T cells sorted from blood. The CDR3 region reads CASSPLGQLDTEAFF. The DNA sequence follows: TGCGCCAGCAGCCCCCTTGGACAGCTGGACACTGAAGCTTTCTTT.